This paragraph covers one TCR beta chain sequence. The data stem from a study of blood T cell repertoires in COVID-19. At the level of the study: Sample material is recorded as cDNA or gDNA derived from T cells, B-cell-depleted T cells, or PBMCs.

Trimming left V 0 bases short and J 2 bases short, with 11 bases between. Germline CDR1 and CDR2: SGHKS and YYEKEE (reference sequence). This CDR3 spans 15 amino acids. In the original analysis: Estimates of nucleated cell counts were drawn from the amplification of reference gene primers. Only in-frame clones appear in the TCRdb table, and some are missing; sequencing was by immunoSEQ multiplex PCR. V, J and clone size reflect that table, while D and trimming were determined from the DNA. The sample has about 150,000 clones, 80% seen once. The clonotype comes from a man in his 60s with acute or convalescent COVID-19. This sequence joins TRBV5-5 and TRBJ1-1; possible D gene TRBD1, 5 bases. Material for sequencing was peripheral blood. The chain's CDR3 is CASSLEVTANTEAFF. CDR3 in DNA: TGTGCCAGCAGCTTGGAGGTGACAGCCAACACTGAAGCTTTCTTT.